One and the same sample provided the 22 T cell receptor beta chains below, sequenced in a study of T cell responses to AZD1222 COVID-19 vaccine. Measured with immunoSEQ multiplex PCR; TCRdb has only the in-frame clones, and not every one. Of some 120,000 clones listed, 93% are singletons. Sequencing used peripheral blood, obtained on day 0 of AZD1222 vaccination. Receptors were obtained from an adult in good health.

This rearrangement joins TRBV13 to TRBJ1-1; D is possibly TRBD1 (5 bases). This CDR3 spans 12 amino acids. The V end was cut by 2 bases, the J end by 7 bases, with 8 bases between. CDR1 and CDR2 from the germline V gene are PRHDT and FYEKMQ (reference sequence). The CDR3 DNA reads TGTGCCAGCAGCTTATTTGACAGTGAAGCTTTCTTT. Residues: CASSLFDSEAFF.

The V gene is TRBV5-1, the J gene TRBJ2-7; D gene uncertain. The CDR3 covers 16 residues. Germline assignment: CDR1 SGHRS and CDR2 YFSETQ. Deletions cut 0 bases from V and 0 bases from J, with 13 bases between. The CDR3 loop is CASSLEGSRSSYEQYF. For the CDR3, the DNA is TGCGCCAGCAGCTTGGAGGGCAGCCGGAGCTCCTACGAGCAGTACTTC.

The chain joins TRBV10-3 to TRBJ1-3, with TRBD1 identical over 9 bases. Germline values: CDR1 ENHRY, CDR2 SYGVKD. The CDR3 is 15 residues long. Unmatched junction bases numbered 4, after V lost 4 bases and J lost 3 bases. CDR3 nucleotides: TGTGCCATCAGTGGCGGGACAGGGTTTGGAAACACCATATATTTT. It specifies CAISGGTGFGNTIYF.

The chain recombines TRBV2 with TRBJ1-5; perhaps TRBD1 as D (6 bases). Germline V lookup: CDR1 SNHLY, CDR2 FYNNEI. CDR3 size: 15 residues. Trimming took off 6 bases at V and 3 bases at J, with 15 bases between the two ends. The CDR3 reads CASSPGTPNNQPQHF. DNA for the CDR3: TGTGCCAGCAGCCCCGGGACACCAAACAATCAGCCCCAGCATTTT.

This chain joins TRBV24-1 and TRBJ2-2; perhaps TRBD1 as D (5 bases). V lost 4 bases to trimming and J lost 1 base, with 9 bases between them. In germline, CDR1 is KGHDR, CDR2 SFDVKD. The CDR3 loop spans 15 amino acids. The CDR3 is CATSDPRVNTGELFF. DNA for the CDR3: TGTGCCACCAGTGACCCCAGGGTGAACACCGGGGAGCTGTTTTTT.

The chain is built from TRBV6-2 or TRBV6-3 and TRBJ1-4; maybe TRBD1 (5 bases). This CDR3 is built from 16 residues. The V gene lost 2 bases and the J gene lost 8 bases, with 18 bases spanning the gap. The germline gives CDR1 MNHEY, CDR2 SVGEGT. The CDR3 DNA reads TGTGCCAGCAGTTACGATGGGGCTTGGATTTACGAAAAACTGTTTTTT. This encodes CASSYDGAWIYEKLFF.

This CDR3 is CASSPGRGTNEKLFF. The CDR3 DNA reads as TGTGCCAGCAGCCCAGGGAGGGGGACTAATGAAAAACTGTTTTTT. The chain links TRBV6-5 to TRBJ1-4, with D possibly matching TRBD1 (6 bases). The CDR3 runs 15 residues. The germline V gene has CDR1 MNHEY and CDR2 SVGAGI. V was shortened by 6 bases and J by 2 bases, with 13 bases between the two germline ends.

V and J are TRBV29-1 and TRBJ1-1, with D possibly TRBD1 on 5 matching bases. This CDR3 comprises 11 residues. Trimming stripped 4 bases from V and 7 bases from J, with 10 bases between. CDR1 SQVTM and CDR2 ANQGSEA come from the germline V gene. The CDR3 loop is CSVVQGFEAFF. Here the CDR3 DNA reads TGCAGCGTTGTTCAGGGCTTTGAAGCTTTCTTT.

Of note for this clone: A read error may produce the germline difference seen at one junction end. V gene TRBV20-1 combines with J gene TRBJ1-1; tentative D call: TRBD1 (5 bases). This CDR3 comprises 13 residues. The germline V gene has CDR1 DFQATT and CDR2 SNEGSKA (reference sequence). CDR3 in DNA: TGCAGTGCTAGTTCCCCGGGGCTCACTAAAGCTTTCTTT. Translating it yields CSASSPGLTKAFF.

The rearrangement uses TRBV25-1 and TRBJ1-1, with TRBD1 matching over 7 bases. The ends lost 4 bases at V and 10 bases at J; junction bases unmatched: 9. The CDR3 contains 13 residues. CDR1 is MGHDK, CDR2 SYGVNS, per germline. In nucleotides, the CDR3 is TGTGCCAGCAGTGCCCTCGGGACAGAGGGAGCTTTCTTT. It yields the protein CASSALGTEGAFF.

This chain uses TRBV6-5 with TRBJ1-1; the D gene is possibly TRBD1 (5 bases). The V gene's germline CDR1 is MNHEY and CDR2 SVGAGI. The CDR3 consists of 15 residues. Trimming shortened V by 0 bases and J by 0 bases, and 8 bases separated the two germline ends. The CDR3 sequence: CASSYSTALNTEAFF. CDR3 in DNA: TGTGCCAGCAGTTACTCGACAGCACTGAACACTGAAGCTTTCTTT.

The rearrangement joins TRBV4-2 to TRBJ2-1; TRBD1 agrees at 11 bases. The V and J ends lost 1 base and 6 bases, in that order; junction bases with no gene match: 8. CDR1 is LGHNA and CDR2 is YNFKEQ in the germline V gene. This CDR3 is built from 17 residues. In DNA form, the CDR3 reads TGTGCCAGCAGCCAAGTTTGGTTTGGACAGGGGGCCAATGAGCAGTTCTTC. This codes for CASSQVWFGQGANEQFF.

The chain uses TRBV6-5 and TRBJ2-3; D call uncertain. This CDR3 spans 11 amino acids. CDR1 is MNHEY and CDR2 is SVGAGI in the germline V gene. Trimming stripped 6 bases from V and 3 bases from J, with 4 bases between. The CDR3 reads CASRYTDTQYF. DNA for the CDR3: TGTGCCAGCAGATATACAGATACGCAGTATTTT.

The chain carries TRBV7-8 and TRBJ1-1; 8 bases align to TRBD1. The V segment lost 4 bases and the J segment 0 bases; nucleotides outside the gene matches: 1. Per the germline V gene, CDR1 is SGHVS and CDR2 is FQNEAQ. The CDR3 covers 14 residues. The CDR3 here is CASSWDRLNTEAFF. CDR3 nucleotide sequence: TGTGCCAGCAGCTGGGACAGGTTGAACACTGAAGCTTTCTTT.

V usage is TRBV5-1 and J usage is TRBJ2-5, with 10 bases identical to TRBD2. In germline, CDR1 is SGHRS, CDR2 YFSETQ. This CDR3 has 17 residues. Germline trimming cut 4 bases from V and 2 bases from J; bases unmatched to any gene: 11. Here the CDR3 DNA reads TGCGCCAGCAGCCCCAGGCCTAGCGGGGGTTATCAAGAGACCCAGTACTTC. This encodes CASSPRPSGGYQETQYF.

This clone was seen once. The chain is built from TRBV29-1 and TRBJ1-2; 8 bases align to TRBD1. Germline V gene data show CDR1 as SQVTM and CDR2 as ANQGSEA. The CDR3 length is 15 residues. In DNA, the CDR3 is TGCACCACACTCCGACCGGACAGGGTTTACGATGGCTACACCTTC. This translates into CTTLRPDRVYDGYTF. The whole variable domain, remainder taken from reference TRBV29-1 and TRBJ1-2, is SAVISQKPSRDICQRGTSLTIQCQVDSQVTMMFWYRQQPGQSLTLIATANQGSEATYESGFVIDKFPISRPNLTFSTLTVSNMSPEDSSIYLCTTLRPDRVYDGYTFGSGTRLTVV.

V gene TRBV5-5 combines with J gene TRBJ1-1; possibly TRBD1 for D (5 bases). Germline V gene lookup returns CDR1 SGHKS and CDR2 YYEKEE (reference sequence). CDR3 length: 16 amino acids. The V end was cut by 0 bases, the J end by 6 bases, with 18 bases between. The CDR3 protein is CASSLGDGPMGAEAFF. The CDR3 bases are TGTGCCAGCAGCTTGGGGGACGGGCCCATGGGCGCTGAAGCTTTCTTT.

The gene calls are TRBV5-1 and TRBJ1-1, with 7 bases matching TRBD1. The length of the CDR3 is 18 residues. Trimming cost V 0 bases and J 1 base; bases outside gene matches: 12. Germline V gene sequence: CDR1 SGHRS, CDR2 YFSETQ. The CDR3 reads CASSLARQGIRENTEAFF. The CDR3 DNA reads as TGCGCCAGCAGCTTGGCAAGACAGGGTATCCGTGAGAACACTGAAGCTTTCTTT.

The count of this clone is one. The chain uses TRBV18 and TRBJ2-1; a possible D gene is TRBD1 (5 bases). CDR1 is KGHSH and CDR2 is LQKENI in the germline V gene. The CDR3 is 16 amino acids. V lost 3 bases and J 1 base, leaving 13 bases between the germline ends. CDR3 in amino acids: CASSPRQRGSYNEQFF. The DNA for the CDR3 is TGTGCCAGCTCACCTCGACAGCGTGGGTCCTACAATGAGCAGTTCTTC.

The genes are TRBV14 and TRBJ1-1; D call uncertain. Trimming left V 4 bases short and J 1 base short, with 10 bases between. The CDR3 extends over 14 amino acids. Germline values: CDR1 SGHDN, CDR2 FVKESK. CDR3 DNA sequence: TGTGCCAGCAGCCCTCGGGATTGGAACACTGAAGCTTTCTTT. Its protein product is CASSPRDWNTEAFF.

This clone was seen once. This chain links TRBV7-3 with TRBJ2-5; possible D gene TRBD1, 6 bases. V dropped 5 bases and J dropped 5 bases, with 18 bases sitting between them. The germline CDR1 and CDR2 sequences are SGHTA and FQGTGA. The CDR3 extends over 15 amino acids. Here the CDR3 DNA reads TGTGCCAGCAGCCGCGGGCCTACAGGGAGTGAGACCCAGTACTTC. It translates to CASSRGPTGSETQYF.

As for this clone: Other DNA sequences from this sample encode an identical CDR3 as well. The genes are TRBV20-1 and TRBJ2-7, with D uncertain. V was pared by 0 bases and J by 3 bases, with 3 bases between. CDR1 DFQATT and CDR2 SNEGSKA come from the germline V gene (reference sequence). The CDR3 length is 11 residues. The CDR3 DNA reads TGCAGTGCTAGAGAGGACTACGAGCAGTACTTC. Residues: CSAREDYEQYF.